Listed here are 27 T cell receptor beta chains from one sample, sequenced in a study of blood T cells in healthy people across ages. A sample-barcoded 5' primer and a J-beta primer mix were used in a second PCR of roughly 7 to 12 cycles. TCRdb re-derived calls from the 5' RACE reads in MiXCR, one entry per CDR3 protein. Altogether about 1,500,000 distinct CDR3 sequences are present, 28% being singletons, with the ten largest covering roughly 8.2%. The sample taken for sequencing was blood. The receptors here all came from a woman aged 25 to 39 in good health.

This chain's CDR3 is CASSLAEGSATDTQYF. The CDR3 DNA reads TGTGCCAGCAGCTTAGCGGAGGGCTCGGCCACAGATACGCAGTATTTT. The chain joins TRBV7-6 to TRBJ2-3; a possible D gene is TRBD2 (6 bases). CDR1 is SGHVS and CDR2 is FNYEAQ in the germline V gene. This CDR3 is built from 16 residues. V lost 0 bases and J lost 2, with 12 bases in between.

This clonotype has a single count. The genes are TRBV24-1 and TRBJ2-1; 11 nucleotides line up with TRBD2. CDR3 length: 16 residues. Trimming took 7 bases from V and 0 from J; bases not matched to a gene: 4. CDR1 is KGHDR and CDR2 is SFDVKD in the germline V gene. CDR3 sequence: CATSLTSGGSYNEQFF. Written as DNA, the CDR3 is TGTGCCACCAGCCTCACTAGCGGGGGCTCCTACAATGAGCAGTTCTTC.

Only a few counts were recorded for this clonotype. The V gene is TRBV28, the J gene TRBJ1-3; D gene unclear. CDR3 length equals 14 residues. Per germline, CDR1 MDHEN and CDR2 SYDVKM. Trimming pared 3 bases from V and 4 bases from J, leaving 10 bases between. The CDR3 region is CASSFVGWGNTIYF. CDR3 nucleotides: TGTGCCAGCAGTTTCGTGGGTTGGGGAAACACCATATATTTT.

This clonotype has just a few counts. The CDR3 DNA is TGTGCCAGTGGGGACAGAAATCAGCCCCAGCATTTT. Its protein is CASGDRNQPQHF. This chain uses TRBV19 with TRBJ1-5, with 7 bases identical to TRBD1. Germline V CDR1 and CDR2: LNHDA, SQIVND (reference sequence). The ends lost 8 bases at V and 4 bases at J; junction bases unmatched: 2. This CDR3 region has 12 residues.

This clonotype has at least ten counts. The genes are TRBV20-1 and TRBJ2-7; 7 bases align to TRBD2. The CDR3 runs to 14 residues. Germline assignment: CDR1 DFQATT and CDR2 SNEGSKA (reference sequence). V was clipped by 0 bases and J by 3 bases; unmatched bases: 5. The CDR3 DNA follows: TGCAGTGCTAGAGATATAGGGGAGGGCTACGAGCAGTACTTC. Translation gives CSARDIGEGYEQYF.

This clonotype was seen only a few times. The chain couples TRBV12-5 to TRBJ2-4; no firm D call. CDR3 length equals 14 residues. V lost 1 base and J lost 0, with 4 bases in between. Germline CDR1 and CDR2: LGHNT and FRNRAP. The DNA for the CDR3 is TGTGCTAGTGGTTTGGAACTAGCCAAAAACATTCAGTACTTC. It encodes CASGLELAKNIQYF.

CDR3 DNA: TGTGCCAGCAGCCCAGCTAGCGGGGGGGCCCGGGAGCAGTTCTTC. Its translation is CASSPASGGAREQFF. The rearrangement links TRBV3-1 to TRBJ2-1, with 12 bases identical to TRBD2. The CDR3 is 15 residues long. V was pared by 4 bases and J by 10 bases, with 8 bases of the junction left unmatched. Germline CDR1 is LGHDT and CDR2 is YNNKEL (reference sequence).

This clonotype was observed a handful of times. This sequence joins TRBV11-2 and TRBJ2-1; 12 positions match TRBD2. The length of the CDR3 is 17 residues. Germline CDR1 reads SGHAT; CDR2 reads FQNNGV. V lost 5 bases and J lost 2; bases outside the gene matches: 7. CDR3 DNA sequence: TGTGCCAGCAGCCGCTATGGACTAGCGGGGACCTACAATGAGCAGTTCTTC. Its protein product is CASSRYGLAGTYNEQFF.

This clonotype was seen at least ten times. V is TRBV11-2 and J is TRBJ2-4, with D hard to call. Trimming removed 1 base from V and 13 bases from J, with 14 bases in between. Germline values: CDR1 SGHAT, CDR2 FQNNGV. This CDR3 contains 13 residues. CDR3 DNA sequence: TGTGCCAGCAGCTTAGGGCCGTTCAATGAGCAGTACTTC. This sequence encodes CASSLGPFNEQYF.

This clonotype occurred many times. The rearrangement uses TRBV6-6 and TRBJ2-5, with a possible D match to TRBD1 (6 bases). This CDR3 spans 15 amino acids. Trimming removed 6 bases at V and 5 bases at J, with 19 bases between. Looked up from germline, CDR1 is MNHNY and CDR2 is SVGAGI (reference sequence). This CDR3 reads CASSSGIRRGETQYF. CDR3 nucleotide sequence: TGTGCCAGCAGCTCGGGGATCAGAAGGGGGGAGACCCAGTACTTC.

The chain recombines TRBV9 with TRBJ2-1; a weak D match, TRBD2 (6 bases). V was shortened by 10 bases and J by 0 bases, with 11 bases between the two germline ends. The CDR3 has 13 residues. Germline lookup yields CDR1 SGDLS and CDR2 YYNGEE. CDR3 region: CASGGTSYNEQFF. Here the CDR3 DNA reads TGTGCCTCGGGCGGGACCTCCTACAATGAGCAGTTCTTC.

This chain uses TRBV9 with TRBJ1-1; 8 bases align to TRBD1. The J segment lost 11 bases and the V segment lost 2 bases, leaving 8 bases of the junction unmatched. CDR3 length: 13 residues. Germline V gene data show CDR1 as SGDLS and CDR2 as YYNGEE. This CDR3 is CASSVDREDGAFF. The DNA of the CDR3 is TGTGCCAGCAGCGTGGACAGGGAGGATGGGGCTTTCTTT.

This clonotype was seen more than once but under ten times. The gene calls are TRBV12-3 or TRBV12-4 and TRBJ1-4; TRBD1 might be the D (5 bases). The CDR3 covers 13 residues. Trimming shortened V by 5 bases and J by 8 bases, and 12 bases separated the two germline ends. This CDR3 is CASSTGHVEKLFF. Here the CDR3 DNA reads TGTGCCAGCAGTACAGGACACGTCGAAAAACTGTTTTTT.

This clonotype was seen ten or more times. The gene calls are TRBV6-4 and TRBJ2-7; 10 bases line up with TRBD1. Trimming cost V 3 bases and J 5 bases; bases outside gene matches: 4. The germline V gene encodes CDR1 MRHNA and CDR2 SNTAGT. The length of the CDR3 is 14 residues. The CDR3 bases are TGTGCCAGCAGTGAGGGGACAGGGGTCCACGAGCAGTACTTC. Protein sequence: CASSEGTGVHEQYF.

For this clonotype: A much larger clone differs from this one at a single base, so this may be a read error. The chain recombines TRBV10-3 with TRBJ2-7, with 10 positions matching TRBD2. With V trimmed by 5 bases and J by 4 bases, 5 bases remained unmatched. CDR1 is ENHRY and CDR2 is SYGVKD in the germline V gene. CDR3 length equals 14 residues. As DNA, the CDR3 is TGTGCCATCAGTATAGCGGGAGGTGATTACGAGCAGTACTTC. The encoded protein is CAISIAGGDYEQYF.

This clonotype was observed a handful of times. DNA for the CDR3: TGTGCCAGCAGCCTCCAGCGGGTCACCGGGGAGCTGTTTTTT. This encodes CASSLQRVTGELFF. The chain recombines TRBV27 with TRBJ2-2, with D possibly TRBD2 on 6 matching bases. CDR1 and CDR2 from the germline V gene are MNHEY and SMNVEV (reference sequence). CDR3 length: 14 residues. The V gene lost 6 bases and the J gene lost 4 bases, with 12 bases spanning the gap.

As concerns this clonotype: One end of the junction fails to match germline, which may point to a read error. This rearrangement joins TRBV7-9 to TRBJ2-7, with 8 bases that match TRBD2. The J call is uncertain, as TRBJ2-5 better fits the DNA end. The length of the CDR3 is 19 residues. Germline V gene lookup returns CDR1 SEHNR and CDR2 FQNEAQ (reference sequence). DNA for the CDR3: TGTCCCAGCAGCTTATATAGACGAGGACGAGCGGGAGAAAGGGAGACCCAGTACTTC. Its protein is CPSSLYRRGRAGERETQYF.

This clonotype was counted between two and nine times. CDR3 nucleotide sequence: TGCGCCAGCAGCTTGGAAGGGGGCCATAATTCACCCCTCCACTTT. It translates to CASSLEGGHNSPLHF. This chain links TRBV5-1 with TRBJ1-6, with 7 nucleotides matching TRBD1. The CDR3 contains 15 residues. The V gene's germline CDR1 is SGHRS and CDR2 YFSETQ. The ends lost 0 bases at V and 5 bases at J; junction bases unmatched: 2.

This clonotype came up many times. The chain combines TRBV29-1 with TRBJ2-5, with TRBD1 matching over 7 bases. The CDR3 is made up of 13 amino acids. Germline V gives CDR1 SQVTM, CDR2 ANQGSEA. Trimming at V came to 7 bases and at J to 7 bases, leaving 12 bases not matched to a gene. This chain's CDR3 is CSGRQGPLGTQYF. CDR3 coding DNA: TGCAGCGGAAGACAGGGACCCCTAGGGACCCAGTACTTC.

This clonotype has ten or more counts. The V and J genes are TRBV29-1 and TRBJ1-2; 10 bases line up with TRBD1. This CDR3 is 12 amino acids long. V gave up 6 bases and J gave up 7 bases; unmatched junction bases: 5. Per the germline V gene, CDR1 is SQVTM and CDR2 is ANQGSEA. The CDR3 DNA reads TGCAGCGTGGAGGGACAGGGGTTTGGCTACACCTTC. Its translation is CSVEGQGFGYTF.

The chain links TRBV10-2 to TRBJ2-1, with a tentative D call TRBD1 (5 bases). This CDR3 is 13 amino acids long. V gave up 7 bases and J gave up 5 bases, with 12 bases separating them. CDR1 is WSHSY and CDR2 is SAAADI in the germline V gene. Written as DNA, the CDR3 is TGCGCCAGCATTACAGGTGGGCACAATGAGCAGTTCTTC. Translated, it gives CASITGGHNEQFF.

Concerning this clonotype itself: A much larger clone is a single base away; this may be a read error. The rearrangement uses TRBV6-4 and TRBJ2-7, with TRBD2 identical over 7 bases. Germline assignment: CDR1 MRHNA and CDR2 SNTAGT. CDR3 length: 17 amino acids. V dropped 7 bases and J dropped 3; count of bases not matched to a gene: 18. The chain's CDR3 is CASTYWRGTGRLYEQYF. CDR3 DNA sequence: TGTGCCAGCACCTATTGGCGCGGGACCGGGAGGCTCTACGAGCAGTACTTC.

The genes are TRBV20-1 and TRBJ2-1; D not resolved. Germline lookup yields CDR1 DFQATT and CDR2 SNEGSKA (reference sequence). This CDR3 has 15 residues. The germline V and J ends were trimmed by 5 bases and 4 bases, with 18 bases remaining between them. The CDR3 protein is CSADLGRVGYNEQFF. The CDR3 region has the DNA TGCAGTGCTGACTTGGGAAGGGTGGGGTACAATGAGCAGTTCTTC.

The table lists this clonotype with many counts. This sequence joins TRBV6-1 and TRBJ2-7; 9 bases are a match to TRBD1. With V trimmed by 3 bases and J by 2 bases, 8 bases remained unmatched. The CDR3 contains 16 residues. Germline V gene data show CDR1 as MNHNS and CDR2 as SASEGT. The CDR3 DNA follows: TGTGCCAGCAGTGATGACGGGACAGGGTCTCCCTACGAGCAGTACTTC. Translated: CASSDDGTGSPYEQYF.

This clonotype was found many times. The junction departs from germline at one end; a sequencing error may be responsible. CDR3 protein: CASSGLAGGNEQFF. The CDR3 DNA is TGTGCCAGCAGCGGACTAGCGGGAGGAAATGAGCAGTTCTTC. The J gene is TRBJ2-1, the V gene TRBV5-1; 14 positions match TRBD2. The germline CDR1 and CDR2 sequences are SGHRS and YFSETQ. The CDR3 sequence is 14 residues long.

The chain links TRBV5-1 to TRBJ2-1; 13 bases map to TRBD2. V shed 7 bases, J shed 7 bases, and the junction held 11 bases outside the gene matches. Germline CDR1 SGHRS, CDR2 YFSETQ. This CDR3 is 16 amino acids long. The CDR3 coding sequence is TGCGCCAGCCACACCGCCGGGACTAGCGGGACTAATGAGCAGTTCTTC. The encoded protein is CASHTAGTSGTNEQFF. The variable domain in full, completed from reference TRBV5-1 and TRBJ2-1, reads KAGVTQTPRYLIKTRGQQVTLSCSPISGHRSVSWYQQTPGQGLQFLFEYFSETQRNKGNFPGRFSGRQFSNSRSEMNVSTLELGDSALYLCASHTAGTSGTNEQFFGPGTRLTVL.

Turning to this clonotype: Germline and junction disagree at one end, which may indicate a read error. CDR3 sequence reads: CARSFAAGGLNEQFF. The CDR3 bases are TGTGCCCGCAGTTTCGCAGCGGGGGGGCTCAATGAGCAGTTCTTC. The V call is TRBV28, the J call TRBJ2-1; 10 bases align to TRBD2. This CDR3 is 15 amino acids long. The germline V gene encodes CDR1 MDHEN and CDR2 SYDVKM.